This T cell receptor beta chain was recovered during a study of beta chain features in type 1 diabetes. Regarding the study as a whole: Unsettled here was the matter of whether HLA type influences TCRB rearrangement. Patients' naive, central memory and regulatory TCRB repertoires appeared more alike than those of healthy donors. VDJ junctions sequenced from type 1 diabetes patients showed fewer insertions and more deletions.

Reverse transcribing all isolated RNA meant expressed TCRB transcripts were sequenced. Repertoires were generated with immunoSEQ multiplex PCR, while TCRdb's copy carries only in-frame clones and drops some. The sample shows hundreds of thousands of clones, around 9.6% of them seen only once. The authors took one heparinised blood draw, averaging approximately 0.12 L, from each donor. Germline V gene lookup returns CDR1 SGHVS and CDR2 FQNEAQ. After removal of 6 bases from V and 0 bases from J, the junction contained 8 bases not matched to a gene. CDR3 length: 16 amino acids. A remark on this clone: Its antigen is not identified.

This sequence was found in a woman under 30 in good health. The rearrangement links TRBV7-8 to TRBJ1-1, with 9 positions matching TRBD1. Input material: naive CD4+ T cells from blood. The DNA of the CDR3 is TGTGCCAGCAGTACACAGGGGGCCGCGGTGAACACTGAAGCTTTCTTT. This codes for CASSTQGAAVNTEAFF.